The clone carrying this T cell receptor (beta chain) has a single count. The entry originates in a study of blood T cell repertoires in COVID-19. Study as a whole: Whether acute or convalescent, the COVID-19 samples came from the United States, Italy and Spain. PBMCs, B-cell-depleted T cells, or T cells provided the cDNA or gDNA that made up the material.

Original data processing: Cell counts per sample came from amplifying reference gene primers. Sequencing used immunoSEQ multiplex PCR; TCRdb keeps in-frame clones, though not all of them. The DNA was the basis for D and trimming; V, J and clone size are from that table. The data show about 74,000 clones, with around 86% seen just once and approximately 30% held by the top ten. Trimming stripped 5 bases from V and 8 bases from J, with 10 bases between. Germline V gene lookup returns CDR1 SGHNT and CDR2 YYREEE (reference sequence). This CDR3 region has 11 residues. Sequencing was carried out using peripheral blood. This sequence originates from an elderly woman with active or convalescent COVID-19. The chain couples TRBV5-4 to TRBJ1-2; D unresolved. The DNA of the CDR3 is TGTGCCAGCAGTTCGACTGGGGGCTACACCTTC. Translated, it gives CASSSTGGYTF.